The T cell receptor beta chain under discussion was sequenced for a study of breast tumors, draining lymph nodes, adjacent tissues listed by TCRdb under 2016. Regarding the study in general: TCR beta repertoires were compared across tumor, adjacent nontumor tissue and axillary lymph nodes obtained from breast cancer patients. In human breast cancer, the study set out to assess how tumor, surrounding tissue and draining lymph node repertoires relate to one another and whether T cells might be exchanged between them. General findings and caveats noted by the study authors: The similarity between tumor and nontumor tissue repertoires was significantly greater in luminal-like breast cancer than in basal-like breast cancer. The data were considered consistent with most tumor T cells being derived from the lymph node and subsequently expanding within tumor tissue. Tumors showed preferential V and J gene usage, and their T-cell repertoire diversity fell below that of lymph nodes yet above that of nontumor tissue. The conclusion that tumor T cells originate in lymph nodes was framed as consistent with a hypothesis rather than directly demonstrated.

TCRdb lists the instrument as Illumina HiSeq 2000. Multiplex PCR amplification was used to generate the TCR beta chain libraries. The amplified TCR beta chain products were analyzed by high-throughput sequencing. TCRdb applied fastp at Q25 and MiXCR to the public reads, then kept only in-frame beta chains. Merged by CDR3 protein, the rows form single entries marked with the most common genes and DNA. The sample includes roughly 70,000 distinct CDR3 sequences, with around two fifths observed a single time. Together, the top ten hold about 8.4% of the sample. Note on this clonotype: It lacks a known antigen. No base-level quality is on record; no much larger clone is a single base apart.

V was cut back by 3 bases and J by 4 bases, leaving a gap of 15 bases between them. The germline V gene gives CDR1 as SGHDN and CDR2 as FVKESK. From the cysteine up to the phenylalanine, the CDR3 has a length of 15 residues. CDR3 DNA is the only sequence kept; it has 45 bases, read in frame from the first base. The rearrangement joined TRBV14 to TRBJ1-2; possibly the D gene is TRBD1, per 5 matching bases. The sequenced material came from breast tumor tissue. The sequence was obtained from a female donor with breast cancer. Some clones in this sample may be carry-over from other donors' samples. The CDR3 region: CASSHRDFMGYGYTF. The sequenced DNA: TGTGCCAGCAGCCATCGGGACTTCATGGGCTATGGCTACACCTTC.